The 25 T cell receptor beta chains below were found in one sample sequenced in a study of OX40 agonist ivuxolimab in advanced cancers. Sequencing was performed with immunoSEQ multiplex PCR; in TCRdb, only in-frame clones are kept and a portion is missing. The repertoire consists of approximately 70,000 clones, with more than 75% occurring once and the leading ten covering about 6.3%. Sample: CD4+ or CD8+ T cells sorted from blood, taken in a trial of the OX40 agonist ivuxolimab. The origin of the receptors is an adult with an advanced solid tumor such as melanoma, head and neck, liver or kidney cancer.

The J gene is TRBJ1-2, the V gene TRBV5-6, with D unresolved. The CDR3 totals 14 residues. CDR1 and CDR2 from the germline V gene are SGHDT and YYEEEE. The V end was cut by 4 bases, the J end by 8 bases, with 18 bases between. The CDR3 protein is CASSTLSFGRGYTF. CDR3 DNA: TGTGCCAGCAGCACCTTATCGTTCGGGAGGGGCTACACCTTC. Filled out from reference TRBV5-6 and TRBJ1-2, the complete variable domain reads DAGVTQSPTHLIKTRGQQVTLRCSPKSGHDTVSWYQQALGQGPQFIFQYYEEEERQRGNFPDRFSGHQFPNYSSELNVNALLLGDSALYLCASSTLSFGRGYTFGSGTRLTVV.

This clone was seen a single time. The rearrangement joins TRBV14 to TRBJ2-2; D gene uncertain. The CDR3 totals 17 residues. CDR1 is SGHDN, CDR2 FVKESK, per germline. V lost 4 bases to trimming and J lost 1 base, with 16 bases between them. The CDR3 loop is CASSPRVGRMNTGELFF. The CDR3 bases are TGTGCCAGCAGCCCAAGGGTCGGCAGGATGAACACCGGGGAGCTGTTTTTT.

The chain has TRBV19 and TRBJ2-1, with unresolved D. In germline, CDR1 is LNHDA, CDR2 SQIVND (reference sequence). Trimming left V 5 bases short and J 0 bases short, with 14 bases between. This CDR3 comprises 16 residues. In nucleotides, the CDR3 is TGTGCCAGTAGTGCCTTTTCCCCGAGCTCCTACAATGAGCAGTTCTTC. Translating it yields CASSAFSPSSYNEQFF.

In its sample, this clone was seen once. This chain joins TRBV11-3 and TRBJ2-1, with 9 bases aligning to TRBD2. The V gene's germline CDR1 is SGHNT and CDR2 YENEEA. J was trimmed by 8 bases and V by 3 bases; bases with no gene match: 2. CDR3 length equals 13 residues. The CDR3 DNA is TGTGCCAGCAGCTTTCAGCGGGAGGATGAGCAGTTCTTC. This translates into CASSFQREDEQFF. The variable domain in full, with the rest retrieved from reference TRBV11-3 and TRBJ2-1, is EAGVVQSPRYKIIEKKQPVAFWCNPISGHNTLYWYLQNLGQGPELLIRYENEEAVDDSQLPKDRFSAERLKGVDSTLKIQPAELGDSAVYLCASSFQREDEQFFGPGTRLTVL.

The chain links TRBV4-3 to TRBJ1-3; D might be TRBD1 (5 bases). The CDR3 totals 16 residues. With 1 base removed from V and 4 bases from J, the gap between germline ends came to 14 bases. Germline loops: CDR1 LGHNA, CDR2 YSLEER. CDR3 nucleotides: TGCGCCAGCAGCCAAGTATCAGGGCTGAGAGGAAACACCATATATTTT. Translation: CASSQVSGLRGNTIYF.

This clone was detected only a few times. The V gene is TRBV5-1, the J gene TRBJ1-1; a weak D match, TRBD1 (5 bases). V lost 3 bases and J 5 bases, leaving 20 bases between the germline ends. This CDR3 spans 16 amino acids. Germline CDR1 SGHRS, CDR2 YFSETQ. The CDR3 bases are TGCGCCAGCAGCTCCGGGGATGCAGCAGGGAGGACTGAAGCTTTCTTT. Translating it yields CASSSGDAAGRTEAFF.

The V call is TRBV9, the J call TRBJ2-7; 7 nucleotides line up with TRBD1. Germline V CDR1 and CDR2: SGDLS, YYNGEE. V shed 4 bases and J 3 bases; nucleotides not matched to a gene: 4. The CDR3 spans 13 residues. The CDR3 nucleotides read TGTGCCAGCAGCACCCGGGACAGCTACGAGCAGTACTTC. Translated: CASSTRDSYEQYF.

V and J are TRBV19 and TRBJ1-6; TRBD1 matches at 8 bases. The CDR3 sequence is 16 residues long. The ends lost 5 bases at V and 5 bases at J; junction bases unmatched: 8. Germline CDR1 LNHDA, CDR2 SQIVND (reference sequence). The CDR3 nucleotides are TGTGCCAGTAGTGCCCGACAGGGGCGGAATAATTCACCCCTCCACTTT. Protein: CASSARQGRNNSPLHF.

J is TRBJ1-6 and V is TRBV28; D gene uncertain. V lost 10 bases to trimming and J lost 9 bases, with 13 bases between them. The CDR3 covers 12 residues. Germline values: CDR1 MDHEN, CDR2 SYDVKM. The CDR3 loop reads CATLEEPSPLHF. As DNA, the CDR3 is TGTGCCACCCTGGAGGAGCCTTCACCCCTCCACTTT.

As regards this clone: Other DNA sequences in this specimen translate into the identical CDR3. This chain joins TRBV7-9 and TRBJ1-4, with D perhaps TRBD1 (6 bases). V lost 1 base to trimming and J lost 3 bases, with 6 bases between them. The CDR3 totals 14 residues. Germline assignment: CDR1 SEHNR and CDR2 FQNEAQ (reference sequence). In DNA, the CDR3 is TGTGCCAGCAGCTTAGGACAGGCTAATGAAAAACTGTTTTTT. This encodes CASSLGQANEKLFF.

The chain uses TRBV6-6 and TRBJ1-1; TRBD1 matches at 7 bases. The CDR3 runs 14 residues. Germline V gives CDR1 MNHNY, CDR2 SVGAGI (reference sequence). V dropped 4 bases and J dropped 6; count of bases not matched to a gene: 8. The CDR3 region is CASSLSTGQAEAFF. The DNA for the CDR3 is TGTGCCAGCAGTTTATCGACAGGGCAAGCTGAAGCTTTCTTT.

The CDR3 DNA sequence: TGTGCCAGCAGCTTGAGACAGGGAGCCTCCTACGAGCAGTACTTC. Translated, it gives CASSLRQGASYEQYF. The J gene is TRBJ2-7, the V gene TRBV5-6, with 7 bases identical to TRBD1. CDR3 length: 15 residues. The germline CDR1 and CDR2 sequences are SGHDT and YYEEEE. The junction had 4 bases not matched to a gene; V was cut back by 1 base and J by 0 bases. The complete variable domain, with remaining parts taken from reference TRBV5-6 and TRBJ2-7, reads DAGVTQSPTHLIKTRGQQVTLRCSPKSGHDTVSWYQQALGQGPQFIFQYYEEEERQRGNFPDRFSGHQFPNYSSELNVNALLLGDSALYLCASSLRQGASYEQYFGPGTRLTVT.

The genes are TRBV11-2 and TRBJ1-2, with 9 bases aligning to TRBD1. Germline lookup yields CDR1 SGHAT and CDR2 FQNNGV. CDR3 length equals 16 residues. V shed 5 bases and J 4 bases; nucleotides not matched to a gene: 11. The chain's CDR3 is CASSPRAQGALYGYTF. DNA of the CDR3: TGTGCCAGCAGCCCGAGAGCACAGGGGGCCCTCTATGGCTACACCTTC.

The chain recombines TRBV9 with TRBJ2-2; TRBD2 agrees at 13 bases. Germline values: CDR1 SGDLS, CDR2 YYNGEE. V dropped 2 bases and J dropped 8; count of bases not matched to a gene: 0. This CDR3 has 14 amino acids. The CDR3: CASSVGLAGGELFF. In DNA form, the CDR3 reads TGTGCCAGCAGCGTGGGACTAGCGGGAGGGGAGCTGTTTTTT.

The chain has TRBV10-3 and TRBJ2-5; tentatively, D is TRBD2 (5 bases). V lost 3 bases and J 5 bases, leaving 7 bases between the germline ends. Germline V gene sequence: CDR1 ENHRY, CDR2 SYGVKD. The length of the CDR3 is 12 residues. CDR3 nucleotide sequence: TGTGCCATCAGTGAAGGAGGTGAGACCCAGTACTTC. Translation: CAISEGGETQYF.

A word on this clone: One end of the junction is discordant with germline, which a read error may explain. The rearrangement uses TRBV20-1 and TRBJ2-5; possibly TRBD2 for D (6 bases). Germline V gene sequence: CDR1 DFQATT, CDR2 SNEGSKA (reference sequence). The CDR3 loop spans 11 amino acids. The CDR3 DNA is TGCAGTGCAAGAGGGCGGGGGACCCAGTACTTC. Translation gives CSARGRGTQYF.

The chain uses TRBV5-4 and TRBJ2-2; possibly TRBD1 for D (5 bases). The V and J ends lost 2 bases and 0 bases respectively, with 14 bases between them. The CDR3 is 17 residues long. In germline, CDR1 is SGHNT, CDR2 YYREEE (reference sequence). This CDR3 reads CASSLRGHTPNTGELFF. CDR3 DNA sequence: TGTGCCAGCAGCTTACGCGGACACACCCCGAACACCGGGGAGCTGTTTTTT.

J is TRBJ2-5 and V is TRBV30; 10 bases map to TRBD2. V lost 3 bases to trimming and J lost 5 bases; unmatched junction nucleotides: 6. The CDR3 runs to 14 residues. CDR1 is GTSNPN, CDR2 SVGIG, per germline (reference sequence). The CDR3 spells CAWSRASGSETQYF. For the CDR3, the DNA is TGTGCCTGGAGCCGGGCTAGCGGGAGTGAGACCCAGTACTTC.

This clone turned up a few times. The chain uses TRBV5-1 and TRBJ2-7; 7 bases map to TRBD1. Germline V lookup: CDR1 SGHRS, CDR2 YFSETQ. Trimming took 6 bases from V and 6 from J; bases not matched to a gene: 9. The CDR3 contains 13 residues. This CDR3 is CASNPGQSSEQYF. CDR3 bases: TGCGCCAGCAACCCGGGACAGAGCAGCGAGCAGTACTTC. Combining the CDR3 with reference TRBV5-1 and TRBJ2-7 gives the whole variable domain KAGVTQTPRYLIKTRGQQVTLSCSPISGHRSVSWYQQTPGQGLQFLFEYFSETQRNKGNFPGRFSGRQFSNSRSEMNVSTLELGDSALYLCASNPGQSSEQYFGPGTRLTVT.

The V and J genes are TRBV5-5 and TRBJ2-5; D not certain. Germline CDR1 SGHKS, CDR2 YYEKEE (reference sequence). The V end was cut by 3 bases, the J end by 5 bases, with 11 bases between. The CDR3 is made up of 13 amino acids. Here the CDR3 reads CASSSYFGETQYF. For the CDR3, the DNA is TGTGCCAGCAGCTCATACTTTGGGGAGACCCAGTACTTC.

This clone occurred once. Here the CDR3 DNA reads TGTGCCAGCAGCACCCGACGGATTGAGGGCACTGAAGCTTTCTTT. It is translated as CASSTRRIEGTEAFF. The rearrangement links TRBV21-1 to TRBJ1-1. TRBV21-1 is labeled a pseudogene. CDR3 length: 15 residues.

The chain carries TRBV7-9 and TRBJ2-7; unclear D gene. CDR1 SEHNR and CDR2 FQNEAQ come from the germline V gene (reference sequence). Trimming stripped 5 bases from V and 6 bases from J, with 20 bases between. The CDR3 runs to 15 residues. The CDR3 reads CASSPGEVPVFEQYF. CDR3 sequence (DNA): TGTGCCAGCAGCCCCGGAGAGGTCCCCGTTTTCGAGCAGTACTTC.

This chain links TRBV29-1 with TRBJ2-5; D gene ambiguous. CDR3 size: 12 residues. Germline CDR1 SQVTM, CDR2 ANQGSEA. V shed 4 bases and J shed 5 bases, with 11 bases lying between them. The CDR3 reads CSVVDGRETQYF. CDR3 in DNA: TGCAGCGTTGTGGATGGCCGGGAGACCCAGTACTTC.

The chain employs TRBV12-5 and TRBJ1-1, with D tentatively TRBD1 (5 bases). Per the germline V gene, CDR1 is LGHNT and CDR2 is FRNRAP. The CDR3 has 14 residues. V was trimmed by 8 bases and J by 1 base, leaving 14 bases between them. The CDR3 DNA sequence: TGTGCTAGTTCGGGGCGGCCGGCGAACACTGAAGCTTTCTTT. Translated, it gives CASSGRPANTEAFF.

The chain recombines TRBV2 with TRBJ2-5, with TRBD2 matching 10 bases. Trimming removed 2 bases from V and 3 bases from J; junction bases left unmatched: 9. Germline V CDR1 and CDR2: SNHLY, FYNNEI. The CDR3 loop spans 17 amino acids. The CDR3 DNA reads as TGTGCCAGCAGTGAATCCCCCCCTAGCGGGGGCAAAGAGACCCAGTACTTC. Encoded protein: CASSESPPSGGKETQYF.